This T cell receptor beta chain was captured by sequencing in a study of CD8 T cells in Susac syndrome. Study outcomes and limitations: The study recognized that the number of individuals in its TCR sequencing and HLA analysis was relatively small.

CD8+ and CD4+ T cells taken from blood had their TCR beta sequenced. Patients with Susac syndrome fulfilled recently defined diagnostic criteria for definite or probable disease. As for this clonotype: The target antigen is unknown.

An amount of RNA that ranged from about 0.45 to 1 ug was reverse transcribed with random hexamers. A multiplex approach, immunoSEQ multiplex PCR, amplified TCR beta CDR3 across 54 Vbeta and 13 Jbeta. MiXCR, applied by TCRdb to the immunoSEQ multiplex PCR reads, yields one record per CDR3 protein. The sample holds fewer than 200,000 distinct CDR3 sequences, roughly 90% seen once. V gave up 4 bases and J gave up 5 bases; unmatched junction bases: 6. CDR1 is MRHNA and CDR2 is SNTAGT in the germline V gene. This CDR3 has 16 amino acids. The sample consisted of CD4+ T cells from PBMCs. The J gene is TRBJ2-1, the V gene TRBV6-4, with 12 bases lining up with TRBD2. This receptor was identified in a human donor with Susac syndrome. Here the CDR3 DNA reads TGTGCCAGCAGTGGACTAGCGGGGGCTACCCACAATGAGCAGTTCTTC. Translated, it gives CASSGLAGATHNEQFF.